Below are 31 T cell receptor beta chains sequenced from a single sample in a study of cytotoxic CD8 clonotypes in ibrutinib-treated CLL. The protocol was immunoSEQ multiplex PCR, while the TCRdb copy is restricted to in-frame clones and leaves out a portion. The sample has fewer than 35,000 clones; roughly three quarters are singletons. The sample in question was PBMCs, obtained before ibrutinib treatment. The receptors stem from a human donor with chronic lymphocytic leukemia.

The chain carries TRBV7-2 and TRBJ2-3; 7 bases agree with TRBD1. J lost 9 bases, V lost 3 bases, and 6 bases had no gene match. Germline V gives CDR1 SGHTA, CDR2 FQGNSA. The CDR3 runs to 13 residues. In DNA, the CDR3 is TGTGCCAGCAGCTTTGGACAGGCTCTGACGCAGTATTTT. This codes for CASSFGQALTQYF.

DNA for the CDR3: TGTGCCAGCAGCTCCCACCCTCGACAGGGCGGGTACAATGAGCAGTTCTTC. Its translation is CASSSHPRQGGYNEQFF. The genes are TRBV13 and TRBJ2-1; 7 nucleotides match TRBD1. Losses at the gene ends were 4 bases for V and 4 bases for J; bases not matched to a gene: 13. The germline gives CDR1 PRHDT, CDR2 FYEKMQ (reference sequence). The CDR3 covers 17 residues.

This clone was counted only a few times. DNA of the CDR3: TGTGCCAGCAGTCCACTAGCGGGAGGGCAGGGTGAGCAGTTCTTC. This encodes CASSPLAGGQGEQFF. The chain uses TRBV7-3 and TRBJ2-1; 13 bases agree with TRBD2. Losses at the gene ends were 6 bases for V and 9 bases for J; bases not matched to a gene: 8. The length of the CDR3 is 15 residues. Per the germline V gene, CDR1 is SGHTA and CDR2 is FQGTGA.

V gene TRBV27 combines with J gene TRBJ2-2; possibly TRBD2 for D (6 bases). V gave up 8 bases and J gave up 2 bases, with 9 bases separating them. The CDR3 has 13 amino acids. CDR1 and CDR2 from the germline V gene are MNHEY and SMNVEV (reference sequence). The CDR3, as DNA: TGTGCCAGCCGGGCGGGAAACACCGGGGAGCTGTTTTTT. Amino acids: CASRAGNTGELFF.

This chain joins TRBV7-8 and TRBJ1-5; 9 positions agree with TRBD1. Germline values: CDR1 SGHVS, CDR2 FQNEAQ. The CDR3 consists of 14 residues. The junction had 5 bases not matched to a gene; V was cut back by 6 bases and J by 5 bases. The CDR3 protein is CASSRDRDDQPQHF. For the CDR3, the DNA is TGTGCCAGCAGTCGGGACAGGGACGATCAGCCCCAGCATTTT.

In its sample, this clone was seen many times. This CDR3 is CASSPDRGHQPQHF. The CDR3 DNA is TGTGCCAGCAGCCCAGACAGGGGGCATCAGCCCCAGCATTTT. The gene calls are TRBV7-8 and TRBJ1-5; 10 nucleotides agree with TRBD1. Losses at the gene ends were 5 bases for V and 5 bases for J; bases not matched to a gene: 3. This CDR3 region has 14 residues. The germline CDR1 and CDR2 sequences are SGHVS and FQNEAQ.

This chain connects TRBV19 to TRBJ2-1, with D perhaps assigned TRBD1 or TRBD2 (5 bases each). The CDR3 is 12 amino acids. The germline V and J ends were trimmed by 4 bases and 7 bases, with 8 bases remaining between them. Germline loops: CDR1 LNHDA, CDR2 SQIVND (reference sequence). The CDR3 sequence: CASSKGRNEQFF. DNA for the CDR3: TGTGCCAGTAGTAAGGGACGAAATGAGCAGTTCTTC.

The V call is TRBV4-1, the J call TRBJ2-7; D might be TRBD2 (6 bases). V was pared by 1 base and J by 4 bases, with 11 bases between. The CDR3 totals 14 residues. Germline V gene sequence: CDR1 MGHRA, CDR2 YSYEKL. CDR3 protein: CASSQGGLAYEQYF. The CDR3 DNA sequence: TGCGCCAGCAGCCAAGGGGGACTCGCTTACGAGCAGTACTTC.

This sequence joins TRBV19 and TRBJ1-1; perhaps TRBD1 as D (5 bases). V dropped 8 bases and J dropped 6 bases, with 10 bases sitting between them. This CDR3 spans 11 amino acids. CDR1 and CDR2 from the germline V gene are LNHDA and SQIVND (reference sequence). Written as DNA, the CDR3 is TGTGCCAGTGGGCAGGGCGCTGAAGCTTTCTTT. Its translation: CASGQGAEAFF.

The chain is built from TRBV7-2 and TRBJ1-5; 10 nucleotides align to TRBD1. Germline loops: CDR1 SGHTA, CDR2 FQGNSA. The trim removed 5 bases at V and 7 bases at J, leaving 14 bases unmatched. The CDR3 contains 17 residues. CDR3 coding DNA: TGTGCCAGCAGCAAAGAGGGACAGGGGCTGGCGGGGCAGCCCCAGCATTTT. Encoded protein: CASSKEGQGLAGQPQHF.

The chain combines TRBV27 with TRBJ2-1; tentative D call: TRBD1 (6 bases). Trimming took off 3 bases at V and 7 bases at J, with 22 bases between the two ends. Looked up from germline, CDR1 is MNHEY and CDR2 is SMNVEV (reference sequence). There are 17 residues in the CDR3. Here the CDR3 reads CASSFVYRYREKNEQFF. Written as DNA, the CDR3 is TGTGCCAGCAGTTTTGTTTACCGGTACAGGGAAAAAAATGAGCAGTTCTTC.

Regarding this clone: The same CDR3 can be traced to other DNA sequences in this sample. The chain links TRBV5-1 to TRBJ2-5; unclear D gene. Germline V gene sequence: CDR1 SGHRS, CDR2 YFSETQ. The CDR3 loop spans 13 amino acids. V gave up 1 base and J gave up 2 bases, with 6 bases separating them. The CDR3 DNA reads as TGCGCCAGCAGCTTGTTGCCTCAAGAGACCCAGTACTTC. As protein: CASSLLPQETQYF. Looking up the rest from reference TRBV5-1 and TRBJ2-5 gives the full variable domain: KAGVTQTPRYLIKTRGQQVTLSCSPISGHRSVSWYQQTPGQGLQFLFEYFSETQRNKGNFPGRFSGRQFSNSRSEMNVSTLELGDSALYLCASSLLPQETQYFGPGTRLLVL.

CDR3 sequence reads: CALRFYNEQFF. In DNA form, the CDR3 reads TGTGCCCTACGTTTCTACAATGAGCAGTTCTTC. The chain carries TRBV30 and TRBJ2-1; D remains unclear. Trimming removed 8 bases from V and 3 bases from J, with 8 bases in between. The germline CDR1 and CDR2 sequences are GTSNPN and SVGIG (reference sequence). CDR3 length equals 11 residues.

This clone was found a few times. The V call is TRBV5-1, the J call TRBJ2-7; D is possibly TRBD1 (5 bases). The CDR3 length is 14 residues. Germline V lookup: CDR1 SGHRS, CDR2 YFSETQ. Trimming shortened V by 2 bases and J by 5 bases, and 14 bases separated the two germline ends. As DNA, the CDR3 is TGCGCCAGCAGCTTAGGCCAGGGTCTCCACGAGCAGTACTTC. Protein: CASSLGQGLHEQYF.

V and J are TRBV7-9 and TRBJ1-3, with no clear D. Trimming took off 5 bases at V and 9 bases at J, with 20 bases between the two ends. Germline values: CDR1 SEHNR, CDR2 FQNEAQ (reference sequence). The CDR3 has 15 amino acids. The chain's CDR3 is CASSLISGPQATIYF. CDR3 DNA: TGTGCCAGCAGCCTGATCTCCGGGCCGCAAGCCACCATATATTTT.

The rearrangement links TRBV5-1 to TRBJ1-2; a weak D match, TRBD1 (6 bases). CDR1 and CDR2 (germline): SGHRS, YFSETQ. V was clipped by 3 bases and J by 6 bases, with 6 bases between them. This CDR3 region has 11 residues. Written as DNA, the CDR3 is TGCGCCAGCAGCTACAGGGATGGCTACACCTTC. It yields the protein CASSYRDGYTF.

V is TRBV5-1 and J is TRBJ2-7, with 10 bases aligning to TRBD2. This CDR3 has 15 amino acids. The V gene's germline CDR1 is SGHRS and CDR2 YFSETQ. The junction had 4 bases not matched to a gene; V was cut back by 1 base and J by 3 bases. CDR3 protein: CASSLTSGENYEQYF. CDR3 sequence (DNA): TGCGCCAGCAGCTTGACTAGCGGGGAGAACTACGAGCAGTACTTC.

This chain links TRBV19 with TRBJ1-5, with 8 bases lining up with TRBD1. The CDR3 sequence is 14 residues long. V shed 6 bases, J shed 5 bases, and the junction held 6 bases outside the gene matches. The V gene's germline CDR1 is LNHDA and CDR2 SQIVND (reference sequence). This chain's CDR3 is CASSRDRIYQPQHF. CDR3 sequence (DNA): TGTGCCAGTAGCCGGGACAGGATTTATCAGCCCCAGCATTTT.

CDR3 sequence (DNA): TGTGCCAGCAGCTTAGGACAGGTGATTGACTATGGCTACACCTTC. Residues: CASSLGQVIDYGYTF. The chain has TRBV7-2 and TRBJ1-2; tentatively, D is TRBD1 (6 bases). Germline V gene sequence: CDR1 SGHTA, CDR2 FQGNSA. Trimming removed 1 base from V and 3 bases from J, with 12 bases in between. This CDR3 contains 15 residues.

The CDR3 sequence is CASSMTGNTEAFF. CDR3 nucleotides: TGTGCCAGCAGCATGACAGGGAACACTGAAGCTTTCTTT. This chain links TRBV9 with TRBJ1-1, with D possibly matching TRBD1 (6 bases). CDR3 length equals 13 residues. Germline V lookup: CDR1 SGDLS, CDR2 YYNGEE. V lost 4 bases to trimming and J lost 1 base, with 8 bases between them.

This clone showed up just once. This sequence joins TRBV19 and TRBJ2-7; D remains unclear. Germline V lookup: CDR1 LNHDA, CDR2 SQIVND (reference sequence). The CDR3 is made up of 14 amino acids. Trimming left V 6 bases short and J 0 bases short, with 12 bases between. The CDR3 spells CASRRGVSSYEQYF. The CDR3 region has the DNA TGTGCCAGTAGGAGAGGTGTTAGCTCCTACGAGCAGTACTTC.

The chain employs TRBV11-1 and TRBJ2-1, with D uncertain. The CDR3 totals 15 residues. The V end lost 0 bases, the J end lost 7 bases, and 13 bases lay between the germline ends. Germline lookup yields CDR1 SGHAT and CDR2 FQDESV (reference sequence). The CDR3: CASSLAPDKRNEQFF. DNA of the CDR3: TGTGCCAGCAGCTTAGCCCCCGACAAACGGAATGAGCAGTTCTTC.

This chain joins TRBV7-6 and TRBJ1-1, with D perhaps TRBD1 (5 bases). Germline V CDR1 and CDR2: SGHVS, FNYEAQ. V lost 2 bases and J 6 bases, leaving 10 bases between the germline ends. This CDR3 is 13 amino acids long. This CDR3 reads CASSLNGGAEAFF. As DNA, the CDR3 is TGTGCCAGCAGCTTAAATGGGGGTGCTGAAGCTTTCTTT.

V is TRBV5-1 and J is TRBJ2-3; D gene unclear. From germline, CDR1 is SGHRS and CDR2 YFSETQ. This CDR3 is 16 amino acids long. V lost 0 bases and J 3 bases, leaving 14 bases between the germline ends. The DNA of the CDR3 is TGCGCCAGCAGCTTGGGATCTAGTCTGGGTACAGATACGCAGTATTTT. Amino acid sequence: CASSLGSSLGTDTQYF.

J is TRBJ2-7 and V is TRBV11-3; TRBD1 might be the D (6 bases). V dropped 5 bases and J dropped 2 bases, with 10 bases sitting between them. Germline lookup yields CDR1 SGHNT and CDR2 YENEEA. This CDR3 is 13 amino acids long. CDR3 amino acids: CASSDTGTYEQYF. The CDR3, as DNA: TGTGCCAGCAGCGACACAGGGACCTACGAGCAGTACTTC.

The CDR3 loop reads CASSLGRVTSGANVLTF. In nucleotides, the CDR3 is TGCGCCAGCAGCTTGGGTCGGGTAACCTCTGGGGCCAACGTCCTGACTTTC. The J gene is TRBJ2-6, the V gene TRBV5-1, with unresolved D. The CDR3 extends over 17 amino acids. Germline CDR1 SGHRS, CDR2 YFSETQ. V lost 0 bases to trimming and J lost 0 bases, with 10 bases between them.

This clone was observed a single time. The chain employs TRBV7-2 and TRBJ2-3; 14 bases are shared with TRBD2. The junction had 10 bases not matched to a gene; V was cut back by 0 bases and J by 5 bases. This CDR3 comprises 19 residues. The V gene's germline CDR1 is SGHTA and CDR2 FQGNSA. CDR3 region: CASSLARGLAGGAGDTQYF. Written as DNA, the CDR3 is TGTGCCAGCAGCTTAGCGCGAGGACTAGCGGGAGGAGCAGGAGATACGCAGTATTTT.

The J gene is TRBJ1-5, the V gene TRBV21-1. TRBV21-1 is a pseudogene segment. The CDR3 runs to 19 residues. The CDR3 spells CASSKKGAEGKVGNQPQHF. The DNA of the CDR3 is TGTGCCAGCAGCAAAAAAGGGGCCGAGGGGAAGGTCGGGAATCAGCCCCAGCATTTT.

V is TRBV6-5 and J is TRBJ1-1; D not certain. Trimming left V 0 bases short and J 4 bases short, with 12 bases between. The length of the CDR3 is 15 residues. Germline loops: CDR1 MNHEY, CDR2 SVGAGI. The CDR3 DNA sequence: TGTGCCAGCAGTTACTCCCCGGAAGGGCGCACTGAAGCTTTCTTT. As protein: CASSYSPEGRTEAFF.

The gene calls are TRBV5-1 and TRBJ1-5, with 7 nucleotides matching TRBD1. The CDR3 covers 16 residues. Germline CDR1 is SGHRS and CDR2 is YFSETQ. Trimming removed 5 bases from V and 7 bases from J; junction bases left unmatched: 15. The CDR3 region is CASSNRDRGPGQPQHF. The CDR3 DNA reads TGCGCCAGCAGTAACCGGGACAGAGGGCCAGGGCAGCCCCAGCATTTT.

The chain uses TRBV2 and TRBJ1-4; a possible D gene is TRBD1 (6 bases). V dropped 6 bases and J dropped 4 bases, with 15 bases sitting between them. The CDR3 has 15 amino acids. Germline values: CDR1 SNHLY, CDR2 FYNNEI. The CDR3 sequence is CASRRTGTLNEKLFF. The CDR3, as DNA: TGTGCCAGCAGGCGAACCGGGACACTTAATGAAAAACTGTTTTTT. The full variable domain, completed using reference TRBV2 and TRBJ1-4, is EPEVTQTPSHQVTQMGQEVILRCVPISNHLYFYWYRQILGQKVEFLVSFYNNEISEKSEIFDDQFSVERPDGSNFTLKIRSTKLEDSAMYFCASRRTGTLNEKLFFGSGTQLSVL.